In its sample, the clone carrying this T cell receptor beta chain was seen once. This record comes from a study of blood T cell repertoires in COVID-19. TCRdb's table, derived via immunoSEQ multiplex PCR, lists solely in-frame clones and lacks some. The sample includes 200,000 to 300,000 clones, roughly 91% of them seen just once. This clonotype was sampled from a young man with COVID-19, enrolled during active disease. Sequenced input: peripheral blood.

The CDR3 coding sequence is TGTGCCACCAGCAGAGAGGGGGCTCCTGGAAACACCATATATTTT. As protein: CATSREGAPGNTIYF. The rearrangement joins TRBV15 to TRBJ1-3; perhaps TRBD1 as D (6 bases). This CDR3 is 15 amino acids long. Germline-derived CDR1 and CDR2 are LNHNV and YYDKDF (reference sequence). V lost 0 bases to trimming and J lost 2 bases, with 8 bases between them.